The present entry profiles one TCR beta chain with its context. What it recognizes is unknown. Sequencing used immunoSEQ multiplex PCR; TCRdb keeps in-frame clones, though not all of them. The table has some 120,000 clones, around 94% seen once. These data come from a study of cytomegalovirus exposure and HLA in healthy donors. After removal of 8 bases from V and 1 base from J, the junction contained 4 bases not matched to a gene. Germline V lookup: CDR1 SGHRS, CDR2 YFSETQ. The CDR3 spans 14 residues. The study, taken as a whole, reports: In vitro testing confirmed a few CMV-associated chains as specific for CMV antigens. In the 95 to 150 validation repertoires, a later analysis found that first-cohort TCR clusters tended to co-occur.

The sequence was obtained from a woman aged 18-29 years in good health and CMV-seronegative. Sequencing was carried out using PBMCs. The chain employs TRBV5-1 and TRBJ2-3; the match to TRBD2 covers 10 bases. The CDR3 coding sequence is TGCGCCAGTTCAGGACTAGCGGGCACAGATACGCAGTATTTT. Translation gives CASSGLAGTDTQYF.